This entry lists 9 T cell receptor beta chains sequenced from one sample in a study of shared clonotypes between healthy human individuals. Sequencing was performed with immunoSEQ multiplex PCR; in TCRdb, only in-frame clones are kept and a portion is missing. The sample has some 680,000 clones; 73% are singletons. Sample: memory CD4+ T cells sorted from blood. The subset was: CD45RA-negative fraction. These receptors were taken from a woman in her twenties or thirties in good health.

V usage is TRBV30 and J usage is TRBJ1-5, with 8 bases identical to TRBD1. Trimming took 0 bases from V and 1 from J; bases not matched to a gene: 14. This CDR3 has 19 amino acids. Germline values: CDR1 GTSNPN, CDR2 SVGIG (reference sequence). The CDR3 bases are TGTGCCTGGAGTGTACTCGGACAGGGAATTTTTTCGAGCAATCAGCCCCAGCATTTT. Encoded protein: CAWSVLGQGIFSSNQPQHF.

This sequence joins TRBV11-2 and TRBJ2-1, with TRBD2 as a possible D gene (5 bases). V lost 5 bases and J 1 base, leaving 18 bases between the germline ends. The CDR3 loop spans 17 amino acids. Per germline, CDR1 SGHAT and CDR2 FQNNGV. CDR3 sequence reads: CASSRGLFRLSYNEQFF. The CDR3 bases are TGTGCCAGCAGCAGAGGACTTTTTCGCCTTTCCTACAATGAGCAGTTCTTC. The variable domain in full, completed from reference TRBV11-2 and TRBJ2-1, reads EAGVAQSPRYKIIEKRQSVAFWCNPISGHATLYWYQQILGQGPKLLIQFQNNGVVDDSQLPKDRFSAERLKGVDSTLKIQPAKLEDSAVYLCASSRGLFRLSYNEQFFGPGTRLTVL.

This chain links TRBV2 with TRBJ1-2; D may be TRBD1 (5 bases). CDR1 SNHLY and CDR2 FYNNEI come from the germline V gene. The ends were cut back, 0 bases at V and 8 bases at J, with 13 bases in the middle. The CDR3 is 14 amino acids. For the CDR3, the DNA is TGTGCCAGCAGTGAAGCTTGGGGGGGTTACGGCTACACCTTC. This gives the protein CASSEAWGGYGYTF.

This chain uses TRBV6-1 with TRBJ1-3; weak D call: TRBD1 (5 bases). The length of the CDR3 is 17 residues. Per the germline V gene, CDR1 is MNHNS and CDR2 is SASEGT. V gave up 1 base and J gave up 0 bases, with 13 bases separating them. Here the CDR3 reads CASSEVWWGLSGNTIYF. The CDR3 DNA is TGTGCCAGCAGTGAAGTTTGGTGGGGCCTCTCTGGAAACACCATATATTTT.

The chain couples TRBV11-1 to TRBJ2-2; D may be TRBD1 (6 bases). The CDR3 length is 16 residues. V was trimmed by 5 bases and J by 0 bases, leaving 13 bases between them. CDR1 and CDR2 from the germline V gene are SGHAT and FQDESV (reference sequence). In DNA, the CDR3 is TGTGCCAGCAGCCGATCGGGACACACGAACACCGGGGAGCTGTTTTTT. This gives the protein CASSRSGHTNTGELFF.

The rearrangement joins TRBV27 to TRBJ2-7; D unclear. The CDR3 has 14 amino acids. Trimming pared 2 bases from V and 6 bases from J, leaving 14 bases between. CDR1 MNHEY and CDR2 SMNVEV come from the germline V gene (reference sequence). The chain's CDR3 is CASSLSHSPGEQYF. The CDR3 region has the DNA TGTGCCAGCAGTTTAAGTCACTCTCCGGGCGAGCAGTACTTC.

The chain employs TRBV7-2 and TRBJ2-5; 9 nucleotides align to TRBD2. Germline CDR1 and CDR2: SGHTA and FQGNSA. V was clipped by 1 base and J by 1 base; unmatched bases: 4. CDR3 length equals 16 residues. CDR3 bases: TGTGCCAGCAGCTTAGGAAAACTAGCGGGCCAAGAGACCCAGTACTTC. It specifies CASSLGKLAGQETQYF.

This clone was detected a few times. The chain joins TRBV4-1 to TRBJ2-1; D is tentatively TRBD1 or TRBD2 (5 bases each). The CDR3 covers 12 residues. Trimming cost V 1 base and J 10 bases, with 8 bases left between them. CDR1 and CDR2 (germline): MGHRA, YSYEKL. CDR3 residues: CASSQVRGEQFF. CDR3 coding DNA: TGCGCCAGCAGCCAAGTCCGGGGCGAGCAGTTCTTC.

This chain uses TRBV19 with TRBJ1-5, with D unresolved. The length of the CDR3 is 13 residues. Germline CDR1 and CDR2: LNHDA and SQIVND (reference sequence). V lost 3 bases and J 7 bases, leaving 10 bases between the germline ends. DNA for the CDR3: TGTGCCAGTAGTATTGGGCAACGCCAGCCCCAGCATTTT. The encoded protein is CASSIGQRQPQHF.